These 22 T cell receptor beta chains share one sample of origin, sequenced in a study of T cell responses to AZD1222 COVID-19 vaccine. Here immunoSEQ multiplex PCR was the method, and the copy in TCRdb shows in-frame clones only, minus some. The profile shows about 120,000 clones, roughly 90% of them singletons. Here the sequenced sample was peripheral blood, taken on day 0 of AZD1222 vaccination. The receptors stem from an adult in good health.

This clone appeared a single time. The V gene is TRBV6-5, the J gene TRBJ2-5; possibly TRBD1 for D (6 bases). Between the trimmed V and J ends, which lost 7 bases and 3 bases, there was a span of 15 bases. There are 14 residues in the CDR3. Germline CDR1 and CDR2: MNHEY and SVGAGI. The CDR3 coding sequence is TGTGCCAGCACTCTTTCCCCAGGGGAAGAGACCCAGTACTTC. Amino acids: CASTLSPGEETQYF.

This chain links TRBV28 with TRBJ2-3; 7 nucleotides agree with TRBD1. The CDR3 spans 15 residues. Looked up from germline, CDR1 is MDHEN and CDR2 is SYDVKM. The V gene end was trimmed by 6 bases and the J gene end by 5 bases; junction bases not matched to a gene: 11. The CDR3 DNA follows: TGTGCCAGCAGCTCAACCGGGACAGCTCAAGATACGCAGTATTTT. Translated, it gives CASSSTGTAQDTQYF.

In nucleotides, the CDR3 is TGCGCCAGCAGTGGCGGCAGTTTGGAGATAACCTACGAGCAGTACTTC. Amino acids: CASSGGSLEITYEQYF. The rearrangement links TRBV10-2 to TRBJ2-7; no firm D call. CDR1 WSHSY and CDR2 SAAADI come from the germline V gene. The CDR3 spans 16 residues. V dropped 4 bases and J dropped 2 bases, with 18 bases sitting between them.

The CDR3 region has the DNA TGTGCCATCAGTGAGTCAGGGGGCCACCTCCACTTT. Translated, it gives CAISESGGHLHF. The V gene is TRBV10-3, the J gene TRBJ1-6, with 7 bases that match TRBD1. J was trimmed by 15 bases and V by 0 bases; bases with no gene match: 2. The CDR3 runs 12 residues. Looked up from germline, CDR1 is ENHRY and CDR2 is SYGVKD.

This chain links TRBV7-9 with TRBJ1-1; unclear D gene. The CDR3 is made up of 13 amino acids. The V end lost 6 bases, the J end lost 0 bases, and 8 bases lay between the germline ends. From germline, CDR1 is SEHNR and CDR2 FQNEAQ (reference sequence). The CDR3: CASRPKVNTEAFF. The CDR3 nucleotides read TGTGCCAGCAGGCCCAAGGTGAACACTGAAGCTTTCTTT. The variable domain in full, completed from reference TRBV7-9 and TRBJ1-1, reads DTGVSQNPRHKITKRGQNVTFRCDPISEHNRLYWYRQTLGQGPEFLTYFQNEAQLEKSRLLSDRFSAERPKGSFSTLEIQRTEQGDSAMYLCASRPKVNTEAFFGQGTRLTVV.

The chain employs TRBV27 and TRBJ2-1, with D possibly TRBD1 on 5 matching bases. The CDR3 loop spans 11 amino acids. V gave up 8 bases and J gave up 7 bases, with 9 bases separating them. CDR1 is MNHEY and CDR2 is SMNVEV in the germline V gene (reference sequence). The CDR3 nucleotides are TGTGCCAGCGGGGCCGAGAATGAGCAGTTCTTC. It specifies CASGAENEQFF.

J is TRBJ1-4 and V is TRBV27; D remains ambiguous. The CDR3 has 15 residues. The V gene lost 0 bases and the J gene lost 8 bases, with 13 bases spanning the gap. The germline CDR1 and CDR2 sequences are MNHEY and SMNVEV (reference sequence). The CDR3 reads CASSLSSGSWEKLFF. DNA for the CDR3: TGTGCCAGCAGTTTATCGTCAGGCAGCTGGGAAAAACTGTTTTTT.

This clone was observed a single time. The chain couples TRBV27 to TRBJ1-1; the D gene is possibly TRBD1 (6 bases). Looked up from germline, CDR1 is MNHEY and CDR2 is SMNVEV (reference sequence). V dropped 8 bases and J dropped 1 base, with 14 bases sitting between them. The CDR3 runs 14 residues. CDR3 region: CASRQQGWNTEAFF. As DNA, the CDR3 is TGTGCCAGCCGCCAACAGGGATGGAACACTGAAGCTTTCTTT.

CDR3 sequence: CASSLGRGWGQPQHF. The DNA of the CDR3 is TGTGCCAGCAGCTTGGGCAGGGGCTGGGGACAGCCCCAGCATTTT. The chain couples TRBV7-3 to TRBJ1-5; D might be TRBD1 (6 bases). Germline lookup yields CDR1 SGHTA and CDR2 FQGTGA. The length of the CDR3 is 15 residues. V lost 3 bases, J lost 7 bases, and 16 bases lay in between.

The V and J genes are TRBV25-1 and TRBJ2-7, with 8 bases fitting TRBD1. CDR1 MGHDK and CDR2 SYGVNS come from the germline V gene. Trimming at V came to 2 bases and at J to 5 bases, leaving 8 bases not matched to a gene. The CDR3 runs to 15 residues. CDR3 protein: CASSEPGGAPDEQYF. The CDR3 DNA sequence: TGTGCCAGCAGTGAACCAGGGGGCGCCCCAGACGAGCAGTACTTC.

This sequence joins TRBV24-1 and TRBJ2-1; D unresolved. Germline V gene data show CDR1 as KGHDR and CDR2 as SFDVKD. This CDR3 contains 12 residues. V shed 5 bases and J shed 7 bases, with 8 bases lying between them. CDR3 loop: CATSGVGNEQFF. The CDR3 nucleotides read TGTGCCACCAGTGGGGTGGGTAATGAGCAGTTCTTC.

The chain uses TRBV3-1 (or the pseudogene TRBV3-2) and TRBJ1-1; no reliable D call. The germline V gene encodes CDR1 LGHDT and CDR2 YNNKEL (reference sequence). CDR3 length equals 14 residues. Between the trimmed V and J ends, which lost 1 base and 6 bases, there was a span of 12 bases. CDR3 in DNA: TGTGCCAGCAGCCAAGGGGTAGAGGTCGCTGAAGCTTTCTTT. Residues: CASSQGVEVAEAFF.

This clone has just one count. This chain links TRBV6-4 with TRBJ2-2; D gene ambiguous. There are 13 residues in the CDR3. The ends were cut back, 6 bases at V and 6 bases at J, with 11 bases in the middle. Germline CDR1 reads MRHNA; CDR2 reads SNTAGT. The DNA for the CDR3 is TGTGCCAGCAGAGCGAGAACGGCCGGGGAGCTGTTTTTT. It translates to CASRARTAGELFF.

V is TRBV6-5 and J is TRBJ1-1, with a possible D match to TRBD1 (5 bases). CDR1 and CDR2 from the germline V gene are MNHEY and SVGAGI. This CDR3 contains 12 residues. Trimming shortened V by 4 bases and J by 4 bases, and 7 bases separated the two germline ends. For the CDR3, the DNA is TGTGCCAGCAGTTTTAGGGGCACTGAAGCTTTCTTT. Translated, it gives CASSFRGTEAFF.

This clone was counted a few times. V and J are TRBV11-2 and TRBJ2-7; D is uncertain. Trimming shortened V by 5 bases and J by 3 bases, and 11 bases separated the two germline ends. Germline loops: CDR1 SGHAT, CDR2 FQNNGV. CDR3 length equals 13 residues. The CDR3 region has the DNA TGTGCCAGCAGCCTTCCACACCTCTACGAGCAGTACTTC. Protein: CASSLPHLYEQYF.

This rearrangement joins TRBV4-2 to TRBJ2-1; TRBD2 matches at 7 bases. Germline lookup yields CDR1 LGHNA and CDR2 YNFKEQ. CDR3 length equals 16 residues. Germline trimming cut 0 bases from V and 3 bases from J; bases unmatched to any gene: 5. CDR3 nucleotide sequence: TGTGCCAGCAGCCAAGATCTAGCGGTGAGCTACAATGAGCAGTTCTTC. It yields the protein CASSQDLAVSYNEQFF.

This clone came up a few times. The chain is built from TRBV12-3 or TRBV12-4 and TRBJ1-2, with 10 nucleotides matching TRBD1. Trimming took 6 bases from V and 11 from J; bases not matched to a gene: 9. This CDR3 is 13 amino acids long. CDR3 in amino acids: CASSEDRDRGYTF. The CDR3 DNA reads as TGTGCCAGCAGCGAAGACCGGGACAGGGGATACACCTTC.

The V call is TRBV12-3 or TRBV12-4, the J call TRBJ1-6; D possibly corresponds to TRBD1 (6 bases). The CDR3 length is 13 residues. Trimming pared 3 bases from V and 14 bases from J, leaving 14 bases between. The CDR3 sequence is CASSFKMGAALHF. As DNA, the CDR3 is TGTGCCAGCAGTTTCAAAATGGGGGCGGCCCTCCACTTT.

The chain combines TRBV6-6 with TRBJ1-1, with D perhaps matching TRBD1 (5 bases). CDR1 is MNHNY, CDR2 SVGAGI, per germline (reference sequence). The CDR3 is made up of 15 amino acids. V lost 2 bases to trimming and J lost 6 bases, with 16 bases between them. For the CDR3, the DNA is TGTGCCAGCAGTTACCCGGGGACGGGGCACGCTGAAGCTTTCTTT. Amino acid sequence: CASSYPGTGHAEAFF.

The chain employs TRBV18 and TRBJ1-6; no reliable D call. Trimming stripped 3 bases from V and 9 bases from J, with 18 bases between. The CDR3 runs to 16 residues. The germline gives CDR1 KGHSH, CDR2 LQKENI. CDR3 region: CASSPSPYGLGSPLHF. CDR3 bases: TGTGCCAGCTCACCTTCCCCCTACGGATTGGGTTCACCCCTCCACTTT. The full variable domain, completed using reference TRBV18 and TRBJ1-6, is NAGVMQNPRHLVRRRGQEARLRCSPMKGHSHVYWYRQLPEEGLKFMVYLQKENIIDESGMPKERFSAEFPKEGPSILRIQQVVRGDSAAYFCASSPSPYGLGSPLHFGNGTRLTVT.

This clone was observed once. The chain links TRBV4-2 to TRBJ2-5; perhaps TRBD2 as D (5 bases). V was trimmed by 0 bases and J by 5 bases, leaving 13 bases between them. The CDR3 is 15 residues long. CDR1 is LGHNA and CDR2 is YNFKEQ in the germline V gene. CDR3 in DNA: TGTGCCAGCAGCCAAGATATACTAGGCCTCGAGACCCAGTACTTC. As protein: CASSQDILGLETQYF.

CDR3: CASSGGPSSYEQYF. The CDR3 bases are TGTGCCAGCAGTGGGGGTCCCTCCTCCTACGAGCAGTACTTC. This chain uses TRBV28 with TRBJ2-7, with D possibly called TRBD1 or TRBD2 (5 bases each). Per the germline V gene, CDR1 is MDHEN and CDR2 is SYDVKM. The germline V and J ends were trimmed by 5 bases and 0 bases, with 11 bases remaining between them. The CDR3 is made up of 14 amino acids.